Shown below are 32 T cell receptor beta chains from a single sample sequenced in a study of blood T cell repertoires in COVID-19. Using immunoSEQ multiplex PCR, the repertoire was profiled, and TCRdb retains in-frame clones only, with some absent. The data contain about 230,000 clones, 65% to 90% of them singletons. The sequenced sample was peripheral blood. The receptors shown here come from a woman aged 50 to 60 with acute or convalescent COVID-19.

The rearrangement joins TRBV6-5 to TRBJ1-5, with D maybe TRBD1 (6 bases). The germline V gene encodes CDR1 MNHEY and CDR2 SVGAGI. Trimming cost V 4 bases and J 4 bases, with 8 bases left between them. CDR3 length equals 13 residues. The CDR3: CASSFDRNQPQHF. CDR3 bases: TGTGCCAGCAGTTTCGACAGGAATCAGCCCCAGCATTTT.

The chain uses TRBV7-2 and TRBJ1-2; TRBD1 is a possible D gene (5 bases). Germline loops: CDR1 SGHTA, CDR2 FQGNSA. The V end was cut by 5 bases, the J end by 7 bases, with 20 bases between. The CDR3 sequence is 15 residues long. The CDR3 DNA reads as TGTGCCAGCAGCCCCGGGGGGGGTCTTACTATTGGCTACACCTTC. Protein sequence: CASSPGGGLTIGYTF. Variable domain in full (rest from reference TRBV7-2 and TRBJ1-2): GAGVSQSPSNKVTEKGKDVELRCDPISGHTALYWYRQSLGQGLEFLIYFQGNSAPDKSGLPSDRFSAERTGGSVSTLTIQRTQQEDSAVYLCASSPGGGLTIGYTFGSGTRLTVV.

This chain connects TRBV27 to TRBJ2-5; tentatively, D is TRBD2 (6 bases). CDR3 size: 14 residues. Looked up from germline, CDR1 is MNHEY and CDR2 is SMNVEV (reference sequence). V was clipped by 3 bases and J by 7 bases, with 15 bases between them. The CDR3 nucleotides read TGTGCCAGCAGTTTCGGGGGAAACCTAGGGACCCAGTACTTC. Amino acid sequence: CASSFGGNLGTQYF.

V and J are TRBV4-3 and TRBJ2-5, with TRBD1 as a possible D gene (6 bases). The CDR3 has 15 amino acids. Germline CDR1 is LGHNA and CDR2 is YSLEER. Trimming took 1 base from V and 5 from J, leaving 14 bases between them. CDR3 sequence reads: CASSQGKQGWETQYF. CDR3 bases: TGCGCCAGCAGCCAAGGGAAACAGGGTTGGGAGACCCAGTACTTC.

This clone was seen a few times. The chain carries TRBV2 and TRBJ1-4, with D tentatively TRBD1 (6 bases). The CDR3 has 14 amino acids. The V end lost 4 bases, the J end lost 13 bases, and 19 bases lay between the germline ends. CDR1 and CDR2 from the germline V gene are SNHLY and FYNNEI. The CDR3 is CASSAWGGSRGLFF. The CDR3 nucleotides read TGTGCCAGCAGTGCCTGGGGGGGCAGTCGCGGACTGTTTTTT.

This chain connects TRBV11-2 to TRBJ1-1, with D tentatively TRBD1 (5 bases). Germline CDR1 and CDR2: SGHAT and FQNNGV. V dropped 2 bases and J dropped 1 base, with 11 bases sitting between them. The CDR3 runs 15 residues. The CDR3 DNA follows: TGTGCCAGCAGCTTATTAAGGACAACGAACACTGAAGCTTTCTTT. Protein: CASSLLRTTNTEAFF.

The rearrangement joins TRBV7-2 to TRBJ2-1, with 10 bases lining up with TRBD2. V shed 3 bases, J shed 1 base, and the junction held 3 bases outside the gene matches. The germline gives CDR1 SGHTA, CDR2 FQGNSA. There are 16 residues in the CDR3. The CDR3 bases are TGTGCCAGCAGCTTTACTAGCGGGACGTCCTACAATGAGCAGTTCTTC. Translation: CASSFTSGTSYNEQFF.

For this clone: The identical CDR3 is also encoded by other nucleotide sequences in the sample. This chain joins TRBV5-4 and TRBJ2-3; D gene ambiguous. The CDR3 has 12 residues. Germline V gene data show CDR1 as SGHNT and CDR2 as YYREEE (reference sequence). The ends were cut back, 3 bases at V and 0 bases at J, with 2 bases in the middle. DNA of the CDR3: TGTGCCAGCAGCTCGAGCACAGATACGCAGTATTTT. As protein: CASSSSTDTQYF.

The gene calls are TRBV19 and TRBJ2-1, with TRBD2 matching over 7 bases. The V segment lost 1 base and the J segment 3 bases; nucleotides outside the gene matches: 12. Germline V gene data show CDR1 as LNHDA and CDR2 as SQIVND (reference sequence). The CDR3 totals 18 residues. The CDR3 DNA reads as TGTGCCAGTAGTATAGCGACTATGGCTAGCGGAAACTACAATGAGCAGTTCTTC. Residues: CASSIATMASGNYNEQFF.

This clone was detected only once. The chain links TRBV5-1 to TRBJ1-1, with D possibly TRBD1 on 6 matching bases. Germline V CDR1 and CDR2: SGHRS, YFSETQ. This CDR3 contains 15 residues. V lost 0 bases and J 6 bases, leaving 15 bases between the germline ends. CDR3 sequence reads: CASSLDRGGVAEAFF. In DNA, the CDR3 is TGCGCCAGCAGCTTGGATAGGGGGGGAGTCGCTGAAGCTTTCTTT.

This sequence joins TRBV5-6 and TRBJ2-2; D gene uncertain. The CDR3 spans 11 residues. Trimming removed 3 bases at V and 7 bases at J, with 4 bases between. The germline V gene encodes CDR1 SGHDT and CDR2 YYEEEE. The CDR3 nucleotides are TGTGCCAGCAGCTACATCGGGGAGCTGTTTTTT. This gives the protein CASSYIGELFF.

This sequence joins TRBV7-8 and TRBJ1-2; 8 bases map to TRBD1. With 2 bases clipped from V and 7 bases from J, the junction kept 3 bases outside the gene matches. CDR1 SGHVS and CDR2 FQNEAQ come from the germline V gene. The CDR3 consists of 13 residues. The CDR3 sequence is CASSLRQGSGYTF. For the CDR3, the DNA is TGTGCCAGCAGCTTAAGACAGGGGAGTGGCTACACCTTC.

The V call is TRBV10-2, the J call TRBJ1-3, with D perhaps TRBD1 (5 bases). Trimming stripped 3 bases from V and 0 bases from J, with 15 bases between. This CDR3 comprises 17 residues. CDR1 WSHSY and CDR2 SAAADI come from the germline V gene. The CDR3 loop is CASSDPHGGISGNTIYF. DNA of the CDR3: TGCGCCAGCAGTGACCCCCATGGGGGGATCTCTGGAAACACCATATATTTT.

The rearrangement joins TRBV4-2 to TRBJ2-1, with 13 bases identical to TRBD2. CDR1 and CDR2 (germline): LGHNA, YNFKEQ. The V gene end was trimmed by 4 bases and the J gene end by 2 bases; junction bases not matched to a gene: 5. The CDR3 is made up of 17 amino acids. The CDR3 sequence is CASSPHTSGGAYNEQFF. CDR3 DNA: TGTGCCAGCAGCCCCCACACTAGCGGGGGGGCCTACAATGAGCAGTTCTTC.

This clone was observed a handful of times. The chain employs TRBV11-3 and TRBJ1-5, with 11 bases matching TRBD1. J gave up 1 base and V 8 bases, and 10 bases lay outside the gene matches. Germline CDR1 reads SGHNT; CDR2 reads YENEEA. CDR3 length equals 17 residues. As DNA, the CDR3 is TGTGCCAGCTCCCGGGACAGGGGGTTTGTGAGCAATCAGCCCCAGCATTTT. Amino acid sequence: CASSRDRGFVSNQPQHF.

The chain links TRBV6-2 or TRBV6-3 to TRBJ1-1; possibly TRBD1 for D (6 bases). From germline, CDR1 is MNHEY and CDR2 SVGEGT. The CDR3 runs to 15 residues. V lost 4 bases, J lost 1 base, and 13 bases lay in between. The CDR3 is CASSSPLGQNTEAFF. The CDR3 nucleotides are TGTGCCAGCAGTTCCCCCTTGGGACAGAACACTGAAGCTTTCTTT.

This clone has a handful of counts. This chain connects TRBV5-1 to TRBJ1-5; D call uncertain. CDR3 length: 15 residues. Germline CDR1 is SGHRS and CDR2 is YFSETQ. Trimming took 0 bases from V and 5 from J, leaving 12 bases between them. CDR3 region: CASSLARVFDQPQHF. Written as DNA, the CDR3 is TGCGCCAGCAGCTTGGCTCGGGTTTTCGATCAGCCCCAGCATTTT. The whole variable domain, remainder taken from reference TRBV5-1 and TRBJ1-5, is KAGVTQTPRYLIKTRGQQVTLSCSPISGHRSVSWYQQTPGQGLQFLFEYFSETQRNKGNFPGRFSGRQFSNSRSEMNVSTLELGDSALYLCASSLARVFDQPQHFGDGTRLSIL.

This chain uses TRBV19 with TRBJ1-1, with 8 positions matching TRBD1. The CDR3 is made up of 14 amino acids. Germline V gene data show CDR1 as LNHDA and CDR2 as SQIVND (reference sequence). V trimming: 3 bases; J trimming: 6 bases; junction bases outside the gene matches: 6. Here the CDR3 reads CASSIGTGWAEAFF. The DNA for the CDR3 is TGTGCCAGTAGTATTGGGACAGGCTGGGCTGAAGCTTTCTTT.

J is TRBJ1-5 and V is TRBV18; no clear D gene. V lost 4 bases and J lost 0, with 10 bases in between. The CDR3 spans 15 residues. From germline, CDR1 is KGHSH and CDR2 LQKENI. The CDR3: CASSLNAGSNQPQHF. CDR3 sequence (DNA): TGTGCCAGCTCACTGAACGCAGGTAGCAATCAGCCCCAGCATTTT.

The genes are TRBV29-1 and TRBJ1-3; 7 bases match TRBD1. The CDR3 has 12 amino acids. Trimming removed 5 bases from V and 7 bases from J; junction bases left unmatched: 5. From germline, CDR1 is SQVTM and CDR2 ANQGSEA. The CDR3 loop reads CSVLTGVNTIYF. The DNA of the CDR3 is TGCAGCGTTCTCACAGGGGTGAACACCATATATTTT.

The chain has TRBV3-1 (or the pseudogene TRBV3-2) and TRBJ2-1, with D tentatively TRBD1 (5 bases). This CDR3 is built from 15 residues. The germline V and J ends were trimmed by 0 bases and 6 bases, with 12 bases remaining between them. Germline CDR1 reads LGHDT; CDR2 reads YNNKEL (reference sequence). In nucleotides, the CDR3 is TGTGCCAGCAGCCAAGAACGGCAGGGCGGCAATGAGCAGTTCTTC. Its protein product is CASSQERQGGNEQFF.

This chain connects TRBV30 to TRBJ1-6; perhaps TRBD1 as D (6 bases). CDR1 and CDR2 from the germline V gene are GTSNPN and SVGIG (reference sequence). V lost 3 bases and J lost 8, with 14 bases in between. The CDR3 totals 14 residues. The CDR3 sequence: CAWRNGGRHSPLHF. In nucleotides, the CDR3 is TGTGCCTGGAGAAATGGGGGCCGGCATTCACCCCTCCACTTT.

This clone came up a few times. The rearrangement links TRBV30 to TRBJ2-7; 12 bases match TRBD2. CDR1 is GTSNPN, CDR2 SVGIG, per germline (reference sequence). V trimming: 4 bases; J trimming: 5 bases; junction bases outside the gene matches: 6. This CDR3 region has 14 residues. CDR3 nucleotide sequence: TGTGCCTGGACCCGGACTAGCGGGATCAACGAGCAGTACTTC. Translating gives CAWTRTSGINEQYF.

The CDR3 region is CASSQGRGKAYEQYF. CDR3 coding DNA: TGTGCCAGCAGCCAGGGCCGCGGGAAGGCATACGAGCAGTACTTC. The rearrangement joins TRBV7-9 to TRBJ2-7; possible D gene TRBD2, 6 bases. Trimming cost V 5 bases and J 4 bases, with 18 bases left between them. Germline V CDR1 and CDR2: SEHNR, FQNEAQ (reference sequence). CDR3 length: 15 residues.

The CDR3 DNA follows: TGTGCCAGCAGTCGGCAGGGGCTCCGGCAAGAGACCCAGTACTTC. Translation gives CASSRQGLRQETQYF. The chain employs TRBV2 and TRBJ2-5, with D perhaps TRBD1 (6 bases). CDR1 and CDR2 from the germline V gene are SNHLY and FYNNEI. Trimming took off 5 bases at V and 2 bases at J, with 15 bases between the two ends. The CDR3 sequence is 15 residues long. Using reference TRBV2 and TRBJ2-5 for the parts outside the CDR3, the full variable domain is EPEVTQTPSHQVTQMGQEVILRCVPISNHLYFYWYRQILGQKVEFLVSFYNNEISEKSEIFDDQFSVERPDGSNFTLKIRSTKLEDSAMYFCASSRQGLRQETQYFGPGTRLLVL.

This clone is a singleton in its sample. The CDR3 loop is CASSPPSRSYEQYF. Written as DNA, the CDR3 is TGTGCCAGCTCACCTCCGAGTAGATCCTACGAGCAGTACTTC. The V gene is TRBV18, the J gene TRBJ2-7; D is ambiguous. V dropped 3 bases and J dropped 1 base, with 10 bases sitting between them. The CDR3 is 14 residues long. Germline CDR1 KGHSH, CDR2 LQKENI.

In its sample, this clone was seen once. This sequence joins TRBV28 and TRBJ2-7; a possible D gene is TRBD2 (5 bases). In germline, CDR1 is MDHEN, CDR2 SYDVKM. Trimming cost V 3 bases and J 7 bases, with 22 bases left between them. This CDR3 contains 16 residues. The CDR3: CASSFGPGIRGSEQYF. In DNA, the CDR3 is TGTGCCAGCAGTTTTGGCCCCGGGATCAGAGGAAGTGAGCAGTACTTC.

The chain couples TRBV7-3 to TRBJ2-1, with D perhaps TRBD2 (6 bases). Deletions cut 3 bases from V and 9 bases from J, with 24 bases between. Germline CDR1 SGHTA, CDR2 FQGTGA. The CDR3 is 17 amino acids. DNA for the CDR3: TGTGCCAGCAGCTTTCTCCTTTTCGCGGGATGGGTCGCTGAGCAGTTCTTC. This codes for CASSFLLFAGWVAEQFF.

V and J are TRBV2 and TRBJ2-1; 7 nucleotides align to TRBD2. Germline values: CDR1 SNHLY, CDR2 FYNNEI. The CDR3 has 15 residues. V dropped 6 bases and J dropped 8; count of bases not matched to a gene: 13. The CDR3 region is CASRGERGSRDEQFF. The CDR3 DNA reads TGTGCCAGCAGGGGGGAGCGGGGCTCTAGGGATGAGCAGTTCTTC.

The rearrangement links TRBV20-1 to TRBJ2-5, with 8 bases matching TRBD2. Looked up from germline, CDR1 is DFQATT and CDR2 is SNEGSKA (reference sequence). The CDR3 contains 15 residues. Trimming took 3 bases from V and 5 from J; bases not matched to a gene: 11. In nucleotides, the CDR3 is TGCAGTGCTAGTGCGGGAGGAGGTAAAGGGGAGACCCAGTACTTC. Translation gives CSASAGGGKGETQYF.

The V and J genes are TRBV28 and TRBJ1-2; the D is unclear. V lost 5 bases, J lost 0 bases, and 13 bases lay in between. CDR1 and CDR2 (germline): MDHEN, SYDVKM. The CDR3 runs 15 residues. The CDR3 spells CASSTSDWTNYGYTF. The CDR3 DNA is TGTGCCAGCAGTACCTCTGACTGGACTAACTATGGCTACACCTTC.

V is TRBV2 and J is TRBJ2-6, with 9 bases matching TRBD1. The ends lost 6 bases at V and 0 bases at J; junction bases unmatched: 6. Looked up from germline, CDR1 is SNHLY and CDR2 is FYNNEI. This CDR3 has 17 amino acids. The CDR3 sequence: CASRRTGVNSGANVLTF. In nucleotides, the CDR3 is TGTGCCAGCAGAAGGACAGGGGTCAACTCTGGGGCCAACGTCCTGACTTTC.